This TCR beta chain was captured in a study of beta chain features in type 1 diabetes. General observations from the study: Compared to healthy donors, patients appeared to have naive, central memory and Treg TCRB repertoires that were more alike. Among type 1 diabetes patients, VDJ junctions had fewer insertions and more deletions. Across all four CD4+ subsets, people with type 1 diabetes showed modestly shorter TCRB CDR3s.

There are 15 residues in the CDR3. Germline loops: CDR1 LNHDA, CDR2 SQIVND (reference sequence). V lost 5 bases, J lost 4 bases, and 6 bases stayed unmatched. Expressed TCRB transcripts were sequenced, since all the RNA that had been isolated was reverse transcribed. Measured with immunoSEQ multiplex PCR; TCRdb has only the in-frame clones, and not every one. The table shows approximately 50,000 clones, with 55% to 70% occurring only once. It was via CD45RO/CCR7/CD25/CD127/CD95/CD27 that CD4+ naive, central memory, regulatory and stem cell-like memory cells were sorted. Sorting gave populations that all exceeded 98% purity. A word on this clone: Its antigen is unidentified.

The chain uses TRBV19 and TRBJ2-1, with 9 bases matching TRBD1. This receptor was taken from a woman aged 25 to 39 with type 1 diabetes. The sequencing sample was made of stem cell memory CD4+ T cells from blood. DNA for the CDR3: TGTGCCAGTAGTCTAGGGGACAGGGAGTACAATGAGCAGTTCTTC. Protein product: CASSLGDREYNEQFF.